The rows below give T cell receptor beta chains drawn from one sample of a study of identical twins. One entry per CDR3 protein results from TCRdb running MiXCR on the 5' RACE reads. The sample records some 1,600,000 distinct CDR3 sequences, around 33% being singletons. Sequenced: cord blood. Receptor source: a newborn girl in good health. Each CDR3 is given with its conserved first and last residue. A D gene is named only where the DNA matches it firmly. Where a row states a size, it is once, few, many or the class of an expanded clone; other rows omit it.

V gene,clone size,J gene,D gene,CDR3 length,CDR3 protein,CDR3 DNA
TRBV5-1,few,TRBJ2-7,.,17,CASSLDGAPWGPHEQYF,TGCGCCAGCAGCTTGGATGGGGCGCCCTGGGGGCCCCACGAGCAGTACTTC
TRBV29-1,few,TRBJ1-4,.,18,CSVEDSEETSINAGKLFF,TGCAGCGTTGAAGACTCGGAGGAAACGAGCATTAACGCGGGGAAACTGTTTTTT
TRBV6-1,.,TRBJ2-7,.,15,CASIPRGGGSYEQYF,TGTGCCAGCATCCCAAGAGGAGGGGGCTCCTACGAGCAGTACTTC
TRBV24-1,.,TRBJ2-3,TRBD1,14,CATSNRGGTGTQYF,TGTGCCACTTCGAACAGGGGTGGGACAGGTACGCAGTATTTT
TRBV6-5,once,TRBJ2-5,TRBD2,16,CASRQKLAGGYNEQYF,TGTGCCAGCAGGCAAAAACTAGCGGGAGGGTACAATGAGCAGTACTTC
TRBV4-1,.,TRBJ2-2,TRBD2,18,CASSRPRLAGGDTGELFF,TGCGCCAGCAGCCGGCCTCGACTAGCGGGAGGGGACACCGGGGAGCTGTTTTTT
TRBV19,.,TRBJ2-1,TRBD2,16,CASSIDQGLEINEQFF,TGTGCCAGTAGTATAGATCAGGGACTAGAGATCAATGAGCAGTTCTTC
TRBV20-1,.,TRBJ1-2,.,14,CSARDQGPYYGYTF,TGCAGTGCTAGAGATCAGGGGCCGTACTATGGCTACACCTTC
TRBV10-3,.,TRBJ2-7,TRBD2,15,CAISSPGLAGRVQYF,TGTGCCATCAGCTCACCGGGACTAGCGGGTAGAGTGCAGTACTTC
TRBV24-1,.,TRBJ1-1,TRBD1,14,CATSDFGQGARAFF,TGTGCCACCAGTGATTTTGGGCAGGGGGCACGAGCTTTCTTT
TRBV12-3/TRBV12-4,few,TRBJ1-2,TRBD1,14,CASRNDRANYGYTF,TGTGCCAGCAGAAATGACAGGGCAAACTATGGCTACACCTTC
TRBV10-3,many,TRBJ2-7,.,11,CAIGGGYDQYF,TGTGCCATCGGGGGCGGCTACGATCAGTACTTC
TRBV7-6,.,TRBJ1-2,.,16,CASSLGPLQGSDGYTF,TGTGCCAGCAGCTTAGGCCCGCTACAGGGTTCGGATGGCTACACCTTC
TRBV12-3/TRBV12-4,.,TRBJ2-5,.,14,CASTTGKGGETQYF,TGTGCCAGCACCACCGGGAAAGGGGGAGAGACCCAGTACTTC
TRBV5-1,few,TRBJ2-5,TRBD2,14,CASSFRAGEETQYF,TGCGCCAGCAGCTTCCGAGCGGGAGAAGAGACCCAGTACTTC
TRBV11-2,.,TRBJ2-7,.,15,CASSSTGLSSYEQYF,TGTGCCAGCAGCTCCACAGGGTTGAGCTCCTACGAGCAGTACTTC
TRBV20-1,few,TRBJ2-1,TRBD2,15,CSASLPKTSLNEQFF,TGCAGTGCTAGTCTTCCTAAGACTAGCCTTAATGAGCAGTTCTTC
TRBV20-1,few,TRBJ2-4,TRBD2,18,CSARETSESGDAKNIQYF,TGCAGTGCTAGAGAGACTAGCGAATCTGGAGACGCCAAAAACATTCAGTACTTC
TRBV6-5,many,TRBJ2-1,TRBD2,16,CASSSVAGGPSNEQFF,TGTGCCAGCAGTTCGGTAGCGGGAGGGCCGTCCAATGAGCAGTTCTTC
TRBV20-1,.,TRBJ2-1,TRBD2,15,CSARDRLAGGHEQFF,TGCAGTGCTAGAGATAGGCTAGCGGGAGGACATGAGCAGTTCTTC
TRBV29-1,few,TRBJ1-1,.,15,CSVFPPSLLNTEAFF,TGCAGCGTCTTTCCACCGAGTCTACTGAACACTGAAGCTTTCTTT
TRBV3-1,few,TRBJ1-2,TRBD1,15,CASSQDLNRGGGYTF,TGTGCCAGCAGCCAAGATTTAAACAGGGGCGGTGGCTACACCTTC
TRBV4-2,many,TRBJ2-7,TRBD2,16,CASSQGGLATTYEQYF,TGTGCCAGCAGCCAAGGCGGACTAGCGACTACCTACGAGCAGTACTTC
TRBV9,.,TRBJ1-1,.,14,CASSVGRMNTEAFF,TGTGCCAGCAGCGTAGGACGGATGAACACTGAGGCTTTCTTT
TRBV12-3/TRBV12-4,.,TRBJ2-3,TRBD1,14,CAGSRQGGTDTQYF,TGTGCCGGCAGTCGACAGGGCGGCACAGATACGCAGTATTTT
TRBV6-4,.,TRBJ2-1,TRBD2,19,CASSDRYTSGKSSYNEQFF,TGTGCCAGCAGTGACCGTTATACTAGCGGGAAAAGCTCCTACAATGAGCAGTTCTTC
TRBV24-1,.,TRBJ1-5,.,13,CATGWGSNQPQHF,TGTGCCACCGGCTGGGGCAGCAATCAGCCCCAGCATTTT
TRBV2,few,TRBJ2-1,TRBD2,15,CASRTGLVDYNEQFF,TGTGCCAGCAGGACGGGACTAGTCGACTACAATGAGCAGTTCTTC
TRBV7-2,.,TRBJ1-5,.,15,CASSLTGLSDQPQHF,TGTGCCAGCAGCCTTACAGGGTTGTCGGATCAGCCCCAGCATTTT
TRBV5-4,many,TRBJ2-6,TRBD1,17,CASSSGTGGGGANVLTF,TGTGCCAGCAGCTCCGGGACAGGAGGTGGTGGGGCCAACGTCCTGACTTTC
TRBV4-1,.,TRBJ2-3,.,16,CASSQGDSRVTDTQYF,TGCGCCAGCAGCCAAGGAGATAGCAGGGTCACAGATACGCAGTATTTT
TRBV7-6,few,TRBJ2-7,TRBD2,14,CASSIAGEAYEQYF,TGTGCCAGCAGTATAGCGGGAGAGGCCTACGAGCAGTACTTC
TRBV20-1,.,TRBJ1-5,.,15,CSARGATVPNQPQHF,TGCAGTGCACGGGGGGCCACAGTCCCAAATCAGCCCCAGCATTTT
TRBV27,few,TRBJ2-1,.,17,CASSLFGSTAGYNEQFF,TGTGCCAGCAGTTTATTTGGTTCTACGGCGGGATACAATGAGCAGTTCTTC
TRBV27,many,TRBJ2-7,.,13,CASSPRPTYEQYF,TGTGCCAGCAGTCCCCGTCCGACCTACGAGCAGTACTTC
TRBV20-1,few,TRBJ2-3,.,12,CSARDRGLTQYF,TGCAGTGCTAGAGATCGGGGACTTACGCAGTATTTT
TRBV5-1,.,TRBJ2-2,.,16,CASSFRTGSGTGELFF,TGCGCCAGCAGCTTTAGAACGGGGAGCGGCACCGGGGAGCTGTTTTTT
TRBV7-8,few,TRBJ2-7,.,15,CASSSFRGDDYEQYF,TGTGCCAGCAGCTCTTTTAGGGGGGATGATTACGAGCAGTACTTC
TRBV15,few,TRBJ2-5,.,15,CATSRDLPGQETQYF,TGTGCCACCAGCAGAGATCTCCCAGGACAAGAGACCCAGTACTTC
TRBV29-1,few,TRBJ2-7,.,13,CSVGDWHSYEQYF,TGCAGCGTAGGGGACTGGCACTCCTACGAGCAGTACTTC
TRBV11-2,few,TRBJ2-4,.,17,CASSSPSGLLAKNIQYF,TGTGCCAGCAGCTCCCCTTCGGGACTTCTAGCCAAAAACATTCAGTACTTC
TRBV20-1,once,TRBJ2-3,TRBD1,16,CSARPLGTGGTDTQYF,TGCAGTGCTAGACCCCTCGGGACAGGGGGAACAGATACGCAGTATTTT